The subject of this entry is one TCR beta chain. These data come from a study of blood T cell repertoires in COVID-19. This CDR3 comprises 16 residues. Germline trimming cut 2 bases from V and 1 base from J; bases unmatched to any gene: 2. CDR1 is MNHEY and CDR2 is SVGAGI in the germline V gene. In the source study's methods: It was from reference gene primer amplification that nucleated cell counts were estimated. The method was immunoSEQ multiplex PCR; TCRdb's version includes in-frame clones alone and lacks a portion of them. D and trimming come from the DNA, and the V and J calls and clone size come from that table. The sample consists of some 120,000 clones, around 80% of them appearing once.

This TCR came from a man in his 70s with acute or convalescent COVID-19. Sequencing was done on a sample of peripheral blood. The chain carries TRBV6-5 and TRBJ2-6; 7 bases are a match to TRBD1. In DNA, the CDR3 is TGTGCCAGCAGTTACCGACAGGGATCTGGGGCCAACGTCCTGACTTTC. This encodes CASSYRQGSGANVLTF.